Listed below are T cell receptor beta chains from one sample, sequenced in a study of blood T cell repertoires in COVID-19. Produced via immunoSEQ multiplex PCR; TCRdb's table is partial and in-frame only. The repertoire holds 280,000 or so clones, over 75% seen once, with about an eighth in the top ten. Sequenced: peripheral blood. The receptors come from a human donor in a cohort sampled during active COVID-19. The CDR3 runs from the conserved cysteine through the conserved F or W. D genes are given only for firm matches. Size is stated for part of the rows, as once, few or many counts, or as a class when the clone is expanded.

clone_size cdr3_length j_call v_call d_call cdr3_aa cdr3_nt
NA 14 TRBJ2-2 TRBV12-5 TRBD1 CASEDRGSTGELFF TGTGCTAGTGAGGACAGGGGTAGCACCGGGGAGCTGTTTTTT
NA 14 TRBJ2-2 TRBV28 TRBD1 CASSLDRGFGELFF TGTGCCAGCAGTTTGGACAGGGGGTTCGGGGAGCTGTTTTTT
NA 11 TRBJ1-2 TRBV25-1 NA CASSEEYGYTF TGTGCCAGCAGTGAAGAGTATGGCTACACCTTC
NA 14 TRBJ2-3 TRBV27 NA CASRVGAPGDTQYF TGTGCCAGCAGGGTGGGGGCGCCTGGCGATACGCAGTATTTT
NA 15 TRBJ1-1 TRBV5-1 NA CASSFTGTGYTEAFF TGCGCCAGCAGCTTCACAGGGACGGGGTACACTGAAGCTTTCTTT
NA 16 TRBJ2-1 TRBV7-2 NA CASSLAGGGSYNEQFF TGTGCCAGCAGCTTAGCGGGGGGTGGGTCCTACAATGAGCAGTTCTTC
NA 15 TRBJ2-3 TRBV18 NA CASSTRGQLGDTQYF TGTGCCAGCTCCACGCGGGGACAGCTTGGCGATACGCAGTATTTT
NA 15 TRBJ2-7 TRBV5-5 TRBD1 CASSLGGQGNYEQYF TGTGCCAGCAGCTTGGGGGGACAGGGGAACTACGAGCAGTACTTC
NA 12 TRBJ2-5 TRBV7-9 TRBD1 CASSPTGETQYF TGTGCCAGCAGCCCGACAGGGGAGACCCAGTACTTC
few 15 TRBJ2-2 TRBV2 TRBD1 CASSVRDRGPGELFF TGTGCCAGCAGTGTCCGGGACAGGGGTCCGGGGGAGCTGTTTTTT
few 15 TRBJ1-5 TRBV2 NA CASRERGRSNQPQHF TGTGCCAGCAGGGAGCGAGGGAGGAGCAATCAGCCCCAGCATTTT
NA 23 TRBJ1-1 TRBV7-8 NA CASSPFVSTRTIERIEMNTEAFF TGTGCCAGCAGCCCTTTCGTCAGTACCAGAACGATTGAGCGCATAGAGATGAACACTGAAGCTTTCTTT
many 16 TRBJ2-3 TRBV5-4 TRBD2 CASSLLGGLASSVVYF TGTGCCAGCAGCTTGTTAGGAGGACTAGCGTCGAGCGTCGTGTATTTT
NA 12 TRBJ2-1 TRBV29-1 NA CSVEWGPNEQFF TGCAGCGTGGAATGGGGGCCCAATGAGCAGTTCTTC
NA 16 TRBJ2-3 TRBV28 TRBD1 CASSFWGTGSTDTQYF TGTGCCAGCAGTTTTTGGGGGACAGGGTCCACAGATACGCAGTATTTT
NA 13 TRBJ2-7 TRBV5-1 NA CASSPNPAYEQYF TGCGCCAGCAGCCCTAACCCTGCCTACGAGCAGTACTTC
NA 13 TRBJ1-5 TRBV5-5 NA CASSRNRNQPQHF TGTGCCAGCAGTCGAAACAGGAATCAGCCCCAGCATTTT
NA 14 TRBJ1-1 TRBV18 TRBD1 CASANRGMDTEAFF TGTGCCAGCGCGAACAGGGGCATGGACACTGAAGCTTTCTTT
NA 15 TRBJ2-1 TRBV29-1 TRBD2 CSVDLPSGVYNEQFF TGCAGCGTTGACCTGCCTAGCGGGGTTTACAATGAGCAGTTCTTC
NA 11 TRBJ2-1 TRBV5-1 NA CASSLANEQFF TGCGCCAGCAGCTTGGCGAATGAGCAGTTCTTC
NA 16 TRBJ2-3 TRBV5-1 NA CASSLVGDLKQDTQYF TGCGCCAGCAGCTTGGTGGGCGATTTAAAACAAGATACGCAGTATTTT
NA 18 TRBJ2-3 TRBV3-1/TRBV3-2 NA CASSQARLSGGPTDTQYF TGTGCCAGCAGCCAAGCCCGGCTTAGCGGCGGGCCCACAGATACGCAGTATTTT
NA 16 TRBJ2-1 TRBV3-1/TRBV3-2 NA CASSQGSGLFYNEQFF TGTGCCAGCAGCCAAGGTAGCGGACTTTTCTACAATGAGCAGTTCTTC
NA 16 TRBJ2-1 TRBV27 NA CASSLTRRSSYNEQFF TGTGCCAGCAGTTTAACCCGACGGAGCTCCTACAATGAGCAGTTCTTC
NA 14 TRBJ1-5 TRBV6-2/TRBV6-3 TRBD1 CASSQGARNQPQHF TGTGCCAGCAGCCAGGGGGCGAGAAATCAGCCCCAGCATTTT
NA 14 TRBJ2-1 TRBV11-2 TRBD2 CASSPTSGNNEQFF TGTGCCAGCAGCCCAACTAGCGGGAACAATGAGCAGTTCTTC
NA 13 TRBJ2-1 TRBV3-1/TRBV3-2 NA CASSQDKGYEQFF TGTGCCAGCAGCCAAGATAAGGGGTATGAGCAGTTCTTC
NA 16 TRBJ2-7 TRBV4-1 NA CASSPGLRSTDYEQYF TGCGCCAGCAGCCCTGGATTGAGATCCACAGACTACGAGCAGTACTTC
NA 15 TRBJ2-1 TRBV7-9 TRBD2 CASSLDREGLGEQFF TGTGCCAGCAGCTTAGACCGGGAGGGCCTGGGGGAGCAGTTCTTC
NA 13 TRBJ2-7 TRBV7-3 TRBD1 CASRSGTGYEQYF TGTGCCAGCAGGTCCGGGACAGGGTACGAGCAGTACTTC
once 13 TRBJ2-5 TRBV9 NA CASSPGRGETQYF TGTGCCAGCAGCCCCGGGAGAGGAGAGACCCAGTACTTC
NA 11 TRBJ2-7 TRBV6-5 NA CASSATGSKYF TGTGCCAGCTCGGCCACAGGGTCGAAGTACTTC
NA 14 TRBJ2-1 TRBV29-1 TRBD2 CSVVIRGGGHEQFF TGCAGCGTTGTAATTCGCGGGGGGGGGCATGAGCAGTTCTTC
NA 16 TRBJ2-7 TRBV7-3 NA CASSLRGTTRLHEQYF TGTGCCAGCAGCTTAAGAGGCACCACCCGTTTGCACGAGCAGTACTTC
NA 17 TRBJ2-3 TRBV14 TRBD2 CASSLPRTAGAADTQYF TGTGCCAGCAGCTTACCCCGGACGGCGGGAGCAGCAGATACGCAGTATTTT
NA 17 TRBJ2-2 TRBV5-1 TRBD1 CASSFRLTGGPTGELFF TGCGCCAGCAGCTTCAGACTGACAGGGGGCCCGACCGGGGAGCTGTTTTTT
NA 13 TRBJ2-4 TRBV19 NA CASTEVAKNIQYF TGTGCCAGTACAGAAGTAGCCAAAAACATTCAGTACTTC
NA 15 TRBJ1-5 TRBV11-2 NA CASSLEGAHSQPQHF TGTGCCAGCAGCTTAGAGGGGGCGCATAGTCAGCCCCAGCATTTT
NA 16 TRBJ1-3 TRBV29-1 NA CSVVGSAKASGNTIYF TGCAGCGTTGTGGGCTCGGCTAAAGCCTCTGGAAACACCATATATTTT
NA 16 TRBJ1-4 TRBV9 TRBD1 CASSAGQYPTNEKLFF TGTGCCAGCAGCGCGGGACAGTACCCAACTAATGAAAAACTGTTTTTT
NA 14 TRBJ1-2 TRBV3-1/TRBV3-2 TRBD1 CASRDRGKDYGYTF TGTGCCAGCAGAGACAGGGGGAAGGACTATGGCTACACCTTC
few 13 TRBJ2-7 TRBV7-9 NA CASSPGGIYEQYF TGTGCCAGCAGCCCAGGAGGTATCTACGAGCAGTACTTC
once 14 TRBJ1-1 TRBV6-5 NA CATYSGTLNTEAFF TGTGCCACCTACTCCGGGACATTGAACACTGAAGCTTTCTTT
NA 16 TRBJ1-4 TRBV7-9 TRBD1 CASSLGTDRGHEKLFF TGTGCCAGCAGCTTAGGTACCGACAGGGGGCACGAAAAACTGTTTTTT
NA 14 TRBJ2-3 TRBV29-1 NA CSVGGEGGTDTQYF TGCAGCGTTGGGGGGGAAGGAGGGACAGATACGCAGTATTTT
NA 14 TRBJ2-1 TRBV5-1 NA CASSPLWGVNEQFF TGCGCCAGCAGCCCCCTGTGGGGGGTCAATGAGCAGTTCTTC
few 14 TRBJ2-3 TRBV29-1 TRBD2 CSVMTSGRAGTQYF TGCAGCGTGATGACTAGCGGGAGGGCCGGTACGCAGTATTTT
once 13 TRBJ2-1 TRBV19 TRBD1 CASMGDRVNEQFF TGTGCCAGTATGGGGGACAGGGTCAATGAGCAGTTCTTC
NA 16 TRBJ2-2 TRBV7-9 TRBD1 CASSSPQGSLTGELFF TGTGCCAGCAGCTCGCCACAGGGGTCCCTCACCGGGGAGCTGTTTTTT
NA 16 TRBJ2-7 TRBV28 TRBD2 CASSAWTSGRVYEQYF TGTGCCAGCAGTGCCTGGACTAGCGGGAGGGTTTACGAGCAGTACTTC
NA 15 TRBJ2-1 TRBV5-8 NA CASSLGPLVRNEQFF TGTGCCAGCAGCTTGGGCCCGTTAGTTCGAAACGAGCAGTTCTTC
NA 16 TRBJ2-7 TRBV3-1/TRBV3-2 NA CASSQESNGGEGVQYF TGTGCCAGCAGCCAAGAATCTAATGGCGGGGAAGGGGTGCAGTACTTC
NA 14 TRBJ2-5 TRBV6-5 TRBD1 CASKPSTGEETQYF TGTGCCAGCAAGCCGTCGACAGGGGAAGAGACCCAGTACTTC
NA 14 TRBJ2-5 TRBV18 TRBD1 CASSPGDRAETQYF TGTGCCAGCTCACCAGGGGACAGGGCGGAGACCCAGTACTTC
NA 13 TRBJ1-1 TRBV28 NA CASKQYPDTEAFF TGTGCCAGCAAACAATACCCCGACACTGAAGCTTTCTTT
many 18 TRBJ2-1 TRBV12-5 NA CATKEPDRDWSSYNEQFF TGTGCCACAAAAGAGCCGGATCGGGATTGGAGCTCCTACAATGAGCAGTTCTTC
NA 15 TRBJ2-3 TRBV14 NA CASSQDLPGTDTQYF TGTGCCAGCAGCCAAGACCTCCCGGGCACAGATACGCAGTATTTT